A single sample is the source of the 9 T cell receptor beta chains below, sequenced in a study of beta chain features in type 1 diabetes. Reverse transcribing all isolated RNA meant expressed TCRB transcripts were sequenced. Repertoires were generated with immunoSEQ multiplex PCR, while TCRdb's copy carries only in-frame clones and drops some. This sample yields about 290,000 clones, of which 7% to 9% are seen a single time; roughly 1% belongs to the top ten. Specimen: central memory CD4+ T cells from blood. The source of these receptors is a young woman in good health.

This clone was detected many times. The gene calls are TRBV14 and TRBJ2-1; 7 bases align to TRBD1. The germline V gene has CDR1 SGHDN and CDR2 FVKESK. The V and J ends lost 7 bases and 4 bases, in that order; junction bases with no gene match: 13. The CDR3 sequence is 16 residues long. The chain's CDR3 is CASTLRSTGDYNEQFF. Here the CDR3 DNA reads TGTGCCAGCACCCTTCGGAGTACAGGGGATTACAATGAGCAGTTCTTC.

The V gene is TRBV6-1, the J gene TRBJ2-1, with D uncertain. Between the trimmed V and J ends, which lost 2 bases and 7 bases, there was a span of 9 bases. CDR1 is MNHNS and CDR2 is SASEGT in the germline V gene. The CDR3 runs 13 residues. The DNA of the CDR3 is TGTGCCAGCAGTGAACATGTAGTAAATGAGCAGTTCTTC. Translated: CASSEHVVNEQFF.

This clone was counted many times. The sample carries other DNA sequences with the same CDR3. CDR3 region: CASSAGTVFGEQYF. In nucleotides, the CDR3 is TGTGCCAGCAGCGCCGGGACAGTATTCGGGGAGCAGTACTTC. The chain uses TRBV9 and TRBJ2-7, with 7 nucleotides matching TRBD1. Trimming removed 3 bases from V and 7 bases from J; junction bases left unmatched: 10. Germline assignment: CDR1 SGDLS and CDR2 YYNGEE. The CDR3 extends over 14 amino acids.

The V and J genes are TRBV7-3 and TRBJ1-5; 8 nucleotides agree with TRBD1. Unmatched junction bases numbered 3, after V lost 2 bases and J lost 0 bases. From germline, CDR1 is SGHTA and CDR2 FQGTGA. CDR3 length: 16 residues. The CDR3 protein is CASSLGGTGSNQPQHF. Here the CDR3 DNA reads TGTGCCAGCAGCTTAGGCGGGACAGGTAGCAATCAGCCCCAGCATTTT.

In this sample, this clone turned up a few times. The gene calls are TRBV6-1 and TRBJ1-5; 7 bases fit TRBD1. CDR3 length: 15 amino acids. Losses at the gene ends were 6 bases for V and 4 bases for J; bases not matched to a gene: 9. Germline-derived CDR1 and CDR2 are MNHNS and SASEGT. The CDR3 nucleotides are TGTGCCAGCAGAGGAGCCGGGACAGATAATCAGCCCCAGCATTTT. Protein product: CASRGAGTDNQPQHF.

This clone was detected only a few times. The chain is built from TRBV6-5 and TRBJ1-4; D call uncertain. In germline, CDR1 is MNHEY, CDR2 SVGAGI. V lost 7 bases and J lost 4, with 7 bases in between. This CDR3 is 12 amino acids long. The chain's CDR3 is CASKRLNEKLFF. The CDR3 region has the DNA TGTGCCAGCAAGCGACTTAATGAAAAACTGTTTTTT.

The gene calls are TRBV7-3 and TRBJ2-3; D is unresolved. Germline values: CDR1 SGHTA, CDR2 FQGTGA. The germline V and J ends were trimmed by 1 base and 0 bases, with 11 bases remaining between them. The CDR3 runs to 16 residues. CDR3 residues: CASSLRGYGSTDTQYF. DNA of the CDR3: TGTGCCAGCAGCTTAAGGGGATACGGTAGCACAGATACGCAGTATTTT.

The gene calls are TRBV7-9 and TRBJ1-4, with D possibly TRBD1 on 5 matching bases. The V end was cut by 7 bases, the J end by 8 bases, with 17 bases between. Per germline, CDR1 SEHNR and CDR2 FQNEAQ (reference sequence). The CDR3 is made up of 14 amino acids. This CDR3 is CASTRGVSDEKLFF. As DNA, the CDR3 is TGTGCCAGCACACGGGGGGTCTCCGACGAAAAACTGTTTTTT.

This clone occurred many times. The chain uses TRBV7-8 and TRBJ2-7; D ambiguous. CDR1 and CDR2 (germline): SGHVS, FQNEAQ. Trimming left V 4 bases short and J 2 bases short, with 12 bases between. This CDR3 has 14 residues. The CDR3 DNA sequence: TGTGCCAGCAGCTACCAACACGGTACCTACGAGCAGTACTTC. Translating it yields CASSYQHGTYEQYF.